This TCR beta chain was identified in a study of blood T cell repertoires in COVID-19. For the study at large: Samples taken during acute and convalescent COVID-19 were collected in the United States, Italy and Spain. Sources were T cells, B-cell-depleted T cells, or PBMCs; the material itself was cDNA or gDNA.

The CDR3 is made up of 16 amino acids. CDR1 and CDR2 from the germline V gene are MNHEY and SMNVEV (reference sequence). Remarks on this clone: At one end, the junction sequence differs from germline, possibly due to a read error.

Authors' analysis steps: Using reference gene primer amplification, nucleated cell counts were estimated. Produced via immunoSEQ multiplex PCR; TCRdb's table is partial and in-frame only. Clonal size and the V and J genes are those of that table, whereas D and trimming came from the DNA. The sample yields 25,000 or so clones, roughly 83% seen once. V and J are TRBV27 and TRBJ2-7; 14 bases are shared with TRBD2. Specimen: peripheral blood. The source of this sequence is a man in his 70s with active COVID-19. Written as DNA, the CDR3 is TGTGTCAGCAGTTTCGGCGGGACTAGCGGGAGCTACGAGCAGTACTTC. Translated, it gives CVSSFGGTSGSYEQYF.